The 31 T cell receptor beta chains in this list originate from one sample, sequenced in a study of regulatory dendritic cells for organ transplantation. Sorted T cells were CFSE-labeled and cultured less than 6 days with allogeneic regulatory or mature dendritic cells at 1:10. No antigen has been assigned to these receptors. Profiled with immunoSEQ multiplex PCR; TCRdb holds only in-frame clones, not every one. Altogether roughly 20,000 clones are present, about 85% being singletons, with the ten largest covering just over 0.25%. Source material: naive CD4+ T cells from blood cultured with dendritic cells. The subset is: CD45RA+ naive T cells. The receptor source for this set is a human donor in good health.

The chain is built from TRBV7-2 and TRBJ2-1; D unresolved. The CDR3 spans 18 residues. V was pared by 5 bases and J by 8 bases, with 28 bases between. CDR1 and CDR2 (germline): SGHTA, FQGNSA. In DNA, the CDR3 is TGTGCCAGCAGCCTTGCCTACGACCTGGTGGGCACCGAGTATGAGCAGTTCTTC. Its protein is CASSLAYDLVGTEYEQFF.

The rearrangement joins TRBV5-1 to TRBJ2-3; 8 bases are a match to TRBD2. Germline lookup yields CDR1 SGHRS and CDR2 YFSETQ. The CDR3 loop spans 14 amino acids. The V and J ends lost 2 bases and 4 bases, in that order; junction bases with no gene match: 3. CDR3 sequence: CASSFSREADTQYF. Written as DNA, the CDR3 is TGCGCCAGCAGCTTCTCGCGGGAGGCAGATACGCAGTATTTT.

The gene calls are TRBV9 and TRBJ1-6; D remains ambiguous. Deletions cut 0 bases from V and 4 bases from J, with 11 bases between. The CDR3 totals 16 residues. Germline V gene data show CDR1 as SGDLS and CDR2 as YYNGEE. CDR3 DNA sequence: TGTGCCAGCAGCGTAGCATACACAGCTTATAATTCACCCCTCCACTTT. Protein product: CASSVAYTAYNSPLHF.

The V gene is TRBV29-1, the J gene TRBJ1-2; D is ambiguous. Between the trimmed V and J ends, which lost 3 bases and 2 bases, there was a span of 7 bases. Germline V gene sequence: CDR1 SQVTM, CDR2 ANQGSEA. The CDR3 has 12 amino acids. The CDR3 DNA sequence: TGCAGCGTTGACTGGGGAAACTATGGCTACACCTTC. Its translation: CSVDWGNYGYTF.

The V gene is TRBV6-5, the J gene TRBJ2-7; D is unclear. Trimming removed 0 bases at V and 1 base at J, with 10 bases between. This CDR3 has 15 residues. Germline CDR1 and CDR2: MNHEY and SVGAGI. The CDR3 spells CASSYSSSPSYEQYF. CDR3 nucleotide sequence: TGTGCCAGCAGTTACTCGTCGTCACCTTCCTACGAGCAGTACTTC.

Concerning this clone itself: One junction end disagrees with the germline gene, perhaps due to a read error. The chain recombines TRBV15 with TRBJ2-3; possible D gene TRBD1, 5 bases. This CDR3 is 17 amino acids long. Per the germline V gene, CDR1 is LNHNV and CDR2 is YYDKDF (reference sequence). In DNA, the CDR3 is TGTGCCACCGGCAGAGATAATTTGGCAGGGAAGAGCGATACGCAGTATTTT. It yields the protein CATGRDNLAGKSDTQYF.

The V gene is TRBV7-2, the J gene TRBJ2-7, with 7 bases that match TRBD1. Germline-derived CDR1 and CDR2 are SGHTA and FQGNSA. The V and J ends lost 2 bases and 6 bases, in that order; junction bases with no gene match: 13. CDR3 length: 16 residues. The CDR3 nucleotides read TGTGCCAGCAGCTTATCCCGGCTGAAGGGGGCGGTCGAGCAGTACTTC. This codes for CASSLSRLKGAVEQYF.

J is TRBJ2-1 and V is TRBV7-3; 11 bases fit TRBD2. The V gene end was trimmed by 5 bases and the J gene end by 7 bases; junction bases not matched to a gene: 10. Germline V lookup: CDR1 SGHTA, CDR2 FQGTGA. The CDR3 has 16 residues. CDR3 amino acids: CASSDTVAGGINEQFF. The CDR3 coding sequence is TGTGCCAGCAGCGACACCGTAGCGGGGGGGATAAATGAGCAGTTCTTC.

The rearrangement joins TRBV5-6 to TRBJ1-6; 10 bases agree with TRBD1. Per germline, CDR1 SGHDT and CDR2 YYEEEE. V trimming: 4 bases; J trimming: 10 bases; junction bases outside the gene matches: 8. The CDR3 has 15 amino acids. The CDR3 loop is CASSPRTGGWSPLHF. In DNA form, the CDR3 reads TGTGCCAGCAGCCCCCGGACAGGGGGTTGGTCACCCCTCCACTTT.

This chain uses TRBV4-3 with TRBJ2-7; the match to TRBD2 covers 13 bases. The germline V gene has CDR1 LGHNA and CDR2 YSLEER. Trimming removed 0 bases from V and 0 bases from J; junction bases left unmatched: 2. This CDR3 has 17 residues. The CDR3 region is CASSQEGLAGDSYEQYF. CDR3 nucleotides: TGCGCCAGCAGCCAAGAAGGACTAGCGGGAGACTCCTACGAGCAGTACTTC.

V usage is TRBV6-5 and J usage is TRBJ2-7, with 9 positions matching TRBD1. The CDR3 runs 14 residues. The V gene end was trimmed by 2 bases and the J gene end by 3 bases; junction bases not matched to a gene: 2. Germline lookup yields CDR1 MNHEY and CDR2 SVGAGI. The CDR3 coding sequence is TGTGCCAGCAGTTACGGGACAGGGAACTACGAGCAGTACTTC. It yields the protein CASSYGTGNYEQYF.

The chain employs TRBV2 and TRBJ2-1; TRBD2 might be the D (5 bases). V was pared by 6 bases and J by 0 bases, with 6 bases between. This CDR3 is 13 amino acids long. CDR1 is SNHLY, CDR2 FYNNEI, per germline. The CDR3 is CASRGSSYNEQFF. The CDR3 nucleotides are TGTGCCAGCAGGGGGAGCTCCTACAATGAGCAGTTCTTC.

The V gene is TRBV7-2, the J gene TRBJ2-3, with 7 bases identical to TRBD2. V lost 0 bases to trimming and J lost 2 bases; unmatched junction nucleotides: 2. This CDR3 is built from 15 residues. CDR1 and CDR2 (germline): SGHTA, FQGNSA. CDR3 sequence reads: CASSLAGGFTDTQYF. DNA for the CDR3: TGTGCCAGCAGCTTAGCGGGAGGGTTCACAGATACGCAGTATTTT.

The V gene is TRBV7-6, the J gene TRBJ1-1; TRBD1 is a possible D gene (5 bases). Germline assignment: CDR1 SGHVS and CDR2 FNYEAQ. The CDR3 has 16 amino acids. V was shortened by 1 base and J by 7 bases, with 19 bases between the two germline ends. The CDR3 DNA sequence: TGTGCCAGCAGCTTAGGGGCAAACCCTGGGGCAGATGAAGCTTTCTTT. This codes for CASSLGANPGADEAFF. The variable domain in full, with the rest retrieved from reference TRBV7-6 and TRBJ1-1, is GAGVSQSPRYKVTKRGQDVALRCDPISGHVSLYWYRQALGQGPEFLTYFNYEAQQDKSGLPNDRFSAERPEGSISTLTIQRTEQRDSAMYRCASSLGANPGADEAFFGQGTRLTVV.

The J gene is TRBJ1-1, the V gene TRBV20-1; D is ambiguous. The CDR3 spans 11 residues. V lost 6 bases, J lost 1 base, and 6 bases lay in between. The V gene's germline CDR1 is DFQATT and CDR2 SNEGSKA (reference sequence). CDR3 coding DNA: TGCAGTGCGGTAGAGAACACTGAAGCTTTCTTT. Its translation: CSAVENTEAFF.

The rearrangement links TRBV19 to TRBJ1-4; TRBD1 is a possible D gene (5 bases). Deletions cut 5 bases from V and 0 bases from J, with 16 bases between. CDR1 LNHDA and CDR2 SQIVND come from the germline V gene (reference sequence). This CDR3 region has 17 residues. The DNA of the CDR3 is TGTGCCAGTAGTCCATGGTGGGACCTCCCAACTAATGAAAAACTGTTTTTT. Protein: CASSPWWDLPTNEKLFF.

The rearrangement joins TRBV6-6 to TRBJ2-7; perhaps TRBD2 as D (5 bases). Germline V lookup: CDR1 MNHNY, CDR2 SVGAGI (reference sequence). V was clipped by 3 bases and J by 2 bases, with 8 bases between them. The length of the CDR3 is 13 residues. The DNA for the CDR3 is TGTGCCAGCAGTTATGGCGGGCCCTACGAGCAGTACTTC. Its translation is CASSYGGPYEQYF.

The genes are TRBV7-2 and TRBJ2-1; D uncertain. There are 11 residues in the CDR3. Germline V lookup: CDR1 SGHTA, CDR2 FQGNSA. The ends were cut back, 6 bases at V and 9 bases at J, with 9 bases in the middle. The DNA of the CDR3 is TGTGCCAGCAGACGCTCGGCTGAGCAGTTCTTC. This translates into CASRRSAEQFF. Looking up the rest from reference TRBV7-2 and TRBJ2-1 gives the full variable domain: GAGVSQSPSNKVTEKGKDVELRCDPISGHTALYWYRQSLGQGLEFLIYFQGNSAPDKSGLPSDRFSAERTGGSVSTLTIQRTQQEDSAVYLCASRRSAEQFFGPGTRLTVL.

This chain links TRBV29-1 with TRBJ2-7; D might be TRBD2 (5 bases). The CDR3 has 11 residues. The V gene's germline CDR1 is SQVTM and CDR2 ANQGSEA. V gave up 6 bases and J gave up 6 bases, with 12 bases separating them. The DNA of the CDR3 is TGCAGCGTCCGGGGAACGGGCGAGCAGTACTTC. Its translation: CSVRGTGEQYF.

V gene TRBV28 combines with J gene TRBJ2-7, with TRBD1 matching over 7 bases. The CDR3 sequence is 14 residues long. The V gene's germline CDR1 is MDHEN and CDR2 SYDVKM. V lost 6 bases and J lost 7; bases outside the gene matches: 12. The CDR3 DNA reads TGTGCCAGCAGCCTAACAGGGGTCCTCAGGGAGCAGTACTTC. It is translated as CASSLTGVLREQYF.

The V and J genes are TRBV18 and TRBJ1-2; possible D gene TRBD1, 6 bases. The CDR3 extends over 13 amino acids. Germline CDR1 is KGHSH and CDR2 is LQKENI. V was cut by 3 bases and J by 6 bases, with 11 bases left in between. The CDR3 DNA reads as TGTGCCAGCTCACCTGGACAGTCTGATGGCTACACCTTC. This encodes CASSPGQSDGYTF. Based on the CDR3 plus reference TRBV18 and TRBJ1-2, the full variable domain is NAGVMQNPRHLVRRRGQEARLRCSPMKGHSHVYWYRQLPEEGLKFMVYLQKENIIDESGMPKERFSAEFPKEGPSILRIQQVVRGDSAAYFCASSPGQSDGYTFGSGTRLTVV.

A word on this clone: Compared with germline, one end of the junction differs, possibly owing to a read error. The chain combines TRBV2 with TRBJ2-3; tentative D call: TRBD2 (5 bases). CDR1 SNHLY and CDR2 FYNNEI come from the germline V gene. The CDR3 runs 14 residues. CDR3 protein: CASREAVLRDTQYF. As DNA, the CDR3 is TGTGCCAGCAGAGAAGCGGTTTTACGAGATACGCAGTATTTT. Variable domain in full (rest from reference TRBV2 and TRBJ2-3): EPEVTQTPSHQVTQMGQEVILRCVPISNHLYFYWYRQILGQKVEFLVSFYNNEISEKSEIFDDQFSVERPDGSNFTLKIRSTKLEDSAMYFCASREAVLRDTQYFGPGTRLTVL.

The chain couples TRBV18 to TRBJ1-2, with 7 bases that match TRBD1. The CDR3 runs to 16 residues. J was trimmed by 4 bases and V by 2 bases; bases with no gene match: 10. Germline V gene lookup returns CDR1 KGHSH and CDR2 LQKENI. The chain's CDR3 is CASSPLIGTEIYGYTF. CDR3 DNA: TGTGCCAGCTCACCATTAATTGGGACAGAAATCTATGGCTACACCTTC.

A single count supports this clone. The chain joins TRBV5-1 to TRBJ2-3, with 8 bases that match TRBD2. The CDR3 is 17 residues long. With 0 bases clipped from V and 4 bases from J, the junction kept 10 bases outside the gene matches. Looked up from germline, CDR1 is SGHRS and CDR2 is YFSETQ. The CDR3, as DNA: TGCGCCAGCAGCTTGGAAGGCGACGGGAGGGCCGCAGATACGCAGTATTTT. This translates into CASSLEGDGRAADTQYF. Based on the CDR3 plus reference TRBV5-1 and TRBJ2-3, the full variable domain is KAGVTQTPRYLIKTRGQQVTLSCSPISGHRSVSWYQQTPGQGLQFLFEYFSETQRNKGNFPGRFSGRQFSNSRSEMNVSTLELGDSALYLCASSLEGDGRAADTQYFGPGTRLTVL.

The V and J genes are TRBV9 and TRBJ2-7; the D gene is possibly TRBD2 (5 bases). This CDR3 contains 15 residues. Looked up from germline, CDR1 is SGDLS and CDR2 is YYNGEE. V was pared by 0 bases and J by 0 bases, with 10 bases between. CDR3 protein: CASSVGRTSSYEQYF. DNA of the CDR3: TGTGCCAGCAGCGTAGGCAGGACTTCCTCCTACGAGCAGTACTTC.

Written as DNA, the CDR3 is TGTGCCAGCTCACCACCATCCCGCGGGAGGTACAATGAGCAGTTCTTC. Its translation is CASSPPSRGRYNEQFF. The chain links TRBV18 to TRBJ2-1; 8 bases align to TRBD2. Germline V CDR1 and CDR2: KGHSH, LQKENI. The CDR3 totals 16 residues. V gave up 0 bases and J gave up 4 bases; unmatched junction bases: 5. Based on the CDR3 plus reference TRBV18 and TRBJ2-1, the full variable domain is NAGVMQNPRHLVRRRGQEARLRCSPMKGHSHVYWYRQLPEEGLKFMVYLQKENIIDESGMPKERFSAEFPKEGPSILRIQQVVRGDSAAYFCASSPPSRGRYNEQFFGPGTRLTVL.

V is TRBV4-1 and J is TRBJ2-3; 9 bases agree with TRBD1. V gave up 1 base and J gave up 0 bases; unmatched junction bases: 2. This CDR3 contains 16 residues. Per the germline V gene, CDR1 is MGHRA and CDR2 is YSYEKL. The CDR3 DNA is TGCGCCAGCAGCCAAGGGGACAGGGTTAGCACAGATACGCAGTATTTT. Amino acid sequence: CASSQGDRVSTDTQYF.

This chain links TRBV6-6 with TRBJ1-1, with D possibly being TRBD1 (5 bases). Deletions cut 0 bases from V and 11 bases from J, with 13 bases between. CDR1 MNHNY and CDR2 SVGAGI come from the germline V gene (reference sequence). CDR3 length: 13 residues. This chain's CDR3 is CASSYSSGRRAFF. The CDR3 bases are TGTGCCAGCAGTTACTCCTCGGGACGTAGGGCTTTCTTT.

The chain recombines TRBV6-1 with TRBJ1-1, with D perhaps matching TRBD1 (5 bases). The CDR3 totals 14 residues. In germline, CDR1 is MNHNS, CDR2 SASEGT. V was trimmed by 6 bases and J by 1 base, leaving 12 bases between them. Written as DNA, the CDR3 is TGTGCCAGCAGGGAACCCGACAGGAACACTGAAGCTTTCTTT. This codes for CASREPDRNTEAFF.

The chain combines TRBV19 with TRBJ2-3; TRBD2 matches at 9 bases. V trimming: 9 bases; J trimming: 3 bases; junction bases outside the gene matches: 7. The V gene's germline CDR1 is LNHDA and CDR2 SQIVND (reference sequence). The CDR3 contains 14 residues. Here the CDR3 DNA reads TGTGCCAGCCGATGGACTAGCGAGACAGATACGCAGTATTTT. Amino acid sequence: CASRWTSETDTQYF.

The table lists this clone with a count of one. V is TRBV29-1 and J is TRBJ2-5; D gene ambiguous. Looked up from germline, CDR1 is SQVTM and CDR2 is ANQGSEA. Trimming removed 8 bases at V and 2 bases at J, with 12 bases between. The CDR3 sequence is 12 residues long. The CDR3: CSSSPVQETQYF. The DNA of the CDR3 is TGCAGCTCCTCTCCCGTTCAAGAGACCCAGTACTTC.